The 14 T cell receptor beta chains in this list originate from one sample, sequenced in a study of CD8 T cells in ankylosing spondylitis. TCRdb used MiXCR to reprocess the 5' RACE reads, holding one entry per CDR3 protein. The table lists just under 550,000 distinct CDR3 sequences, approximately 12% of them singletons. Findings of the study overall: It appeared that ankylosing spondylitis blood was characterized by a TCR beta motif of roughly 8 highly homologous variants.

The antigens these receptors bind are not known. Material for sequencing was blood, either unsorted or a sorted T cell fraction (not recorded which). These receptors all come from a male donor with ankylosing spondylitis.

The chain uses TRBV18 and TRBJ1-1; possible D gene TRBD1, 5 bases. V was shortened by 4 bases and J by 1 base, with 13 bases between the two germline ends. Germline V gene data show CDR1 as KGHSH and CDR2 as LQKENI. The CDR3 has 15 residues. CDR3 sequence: CASSLAGLPNTEAFF. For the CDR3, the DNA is TGTGCCAGCTCACTCGCGGGACTCCCGAACACTGAAGCTTTCTTT. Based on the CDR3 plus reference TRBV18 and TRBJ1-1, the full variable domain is NAGVMQNPRHLVRRRGQEARLRCSPMKGHSHVYWYRQLPEEGLKFMVYLQKENIIDESGMPKERFSAEFPKEGPSILRIQQVVRGDSAAYFCASSLAGLPNTEAFFGQGTRLTVV.

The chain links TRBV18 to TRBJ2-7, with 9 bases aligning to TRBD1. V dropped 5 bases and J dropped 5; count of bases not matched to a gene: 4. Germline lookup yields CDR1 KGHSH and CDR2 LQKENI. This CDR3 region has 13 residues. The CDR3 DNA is TGTGCCAGCTCAGAGACAGGGGGAAACGAGCAGTACGTC. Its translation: CASSETGGNEQYV.

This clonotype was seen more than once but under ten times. The CDR3 nucleotides read TGTGCCAGCAGCGCAAGACTGGGGACGGAGGATGAAAAACTGTTTTTT. It specifies CASSARLGTEDEKLFF. The V and J genes are TRBV3-1 and TRBJ1-4; TRBD1 might be the D (5 bases). The CDR3 totals 16 residues. The germline V gene has CDR1 LGHDT and CDR2 YNNKEL (reference sequence). V was cut by 5 bases and J by 6 bases, with 19 bases left in between.

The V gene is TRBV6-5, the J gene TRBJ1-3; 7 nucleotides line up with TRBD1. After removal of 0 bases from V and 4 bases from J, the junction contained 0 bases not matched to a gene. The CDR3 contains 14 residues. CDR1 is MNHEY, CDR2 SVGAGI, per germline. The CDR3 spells CASSYSDRGNTIYF. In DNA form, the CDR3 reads TGTGCCAGCAGTTACTCGGACAGGGGAAACACCATATATTTT.

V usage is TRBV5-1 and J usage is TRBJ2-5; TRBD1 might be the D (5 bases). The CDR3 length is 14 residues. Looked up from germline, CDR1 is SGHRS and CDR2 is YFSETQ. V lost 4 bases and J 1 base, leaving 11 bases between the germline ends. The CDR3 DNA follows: TGCGCCAGCAGCGTTGGGGCCAGCCAAGAGACCCAGTACTTC. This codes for CASSVGASQETQYF.

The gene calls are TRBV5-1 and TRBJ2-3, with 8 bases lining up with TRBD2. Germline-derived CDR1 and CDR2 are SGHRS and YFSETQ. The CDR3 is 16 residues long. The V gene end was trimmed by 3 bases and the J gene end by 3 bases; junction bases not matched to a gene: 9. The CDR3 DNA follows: TGCGCCAGCAGCTATCCGAGCGGGAGAGGTACAGATACGCAGTATTTT. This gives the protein CASSYPSGRGTDTQYF.

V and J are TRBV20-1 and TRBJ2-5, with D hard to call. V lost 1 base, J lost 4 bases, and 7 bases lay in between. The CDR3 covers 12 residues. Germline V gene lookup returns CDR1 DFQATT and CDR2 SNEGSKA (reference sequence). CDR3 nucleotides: TGCAGTGCTAGAGGCCTTGTAGAGACCCAGTACTTC. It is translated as CSARGLVETQYF.

The CDR3 loop is CAISESGQLSPLHF. CDR3 DNA sequence: TGTGCCATCAGTGAGTCGGGACAGTTATCACCCCTCCACTTT. This chain joins TRBV10-3 and TRBJ1-6; 7 nucleotides align to TRBD1. Trimming took 0 bases from V and 10 from J; bases not matched to a gene: 3. CDR3 size: 14 residues. CDR1 and CDR2 from the germline V gene are ENHRY and SYGVKD.

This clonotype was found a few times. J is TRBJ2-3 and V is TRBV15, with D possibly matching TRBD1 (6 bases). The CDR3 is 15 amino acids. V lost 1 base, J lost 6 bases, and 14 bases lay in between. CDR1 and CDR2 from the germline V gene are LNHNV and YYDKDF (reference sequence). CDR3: CATSRVGGAMDTQYF. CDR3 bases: TGTGCCACCAGCAGAGTAGGGGGAGCCATGGATACGCAGTATTTT.

Written as DNA, the CDR3 is TGTGCCAGCAGCGCCTTGAGGGTCGCTAGCACAGATACGCAGTATTTT. Translation: CASSALRVASTDTQYF. The chain recombines TRBV11-2 with TRBJ2-3, with D perhaps matching TRBD2 (5 bases). CDR1 and CDR2 from the germline V gene are SGHAT and FQNNGV. Trimming stripped 5 bases from V and 0 bases from J, with 15 bases between. There are 16 residues in the CDR3.

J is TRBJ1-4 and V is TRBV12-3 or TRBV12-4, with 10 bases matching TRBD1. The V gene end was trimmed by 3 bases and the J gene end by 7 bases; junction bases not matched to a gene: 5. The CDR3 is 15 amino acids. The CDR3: CASSLGDRGAEKLFF. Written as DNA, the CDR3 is TGTGCCAGCAGTTTGGGGGACAGGGGTGCTGAAAAACTGTTTTTT.

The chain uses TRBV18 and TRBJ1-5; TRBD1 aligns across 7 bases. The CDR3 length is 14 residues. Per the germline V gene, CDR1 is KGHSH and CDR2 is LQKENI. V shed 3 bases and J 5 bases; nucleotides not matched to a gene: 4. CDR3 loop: CASSPGTADQPQHF. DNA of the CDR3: TGTGCCAGCTCACCCGGGACAGCCGATCAGCCCCAGCATTTT.

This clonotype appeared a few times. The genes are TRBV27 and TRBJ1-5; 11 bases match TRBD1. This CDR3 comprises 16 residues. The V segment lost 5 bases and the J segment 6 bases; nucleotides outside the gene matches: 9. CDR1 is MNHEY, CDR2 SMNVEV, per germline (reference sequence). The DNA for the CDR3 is TGTGCCAGCAGTACCTTGGACAGGGGGCTAGGTCAGCCCCAGCATTTT. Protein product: CASSTLDRGLGQPQHF.

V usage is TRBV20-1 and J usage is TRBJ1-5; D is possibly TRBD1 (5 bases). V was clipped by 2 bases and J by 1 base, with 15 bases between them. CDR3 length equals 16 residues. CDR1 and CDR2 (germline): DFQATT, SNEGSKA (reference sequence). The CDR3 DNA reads TGCAGTGCTAGAAAAGGAGGGGCGGACAGCAATCAGCCCCAGCATTTT. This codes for CSARKGGADSNQPQHF.